These T cell receptor beta chains were read from a single sample in a study of tumor-infiltrating lymphocytes in localized non-small cell lung cancer. The table came from immunoSEQ multiplex PCR; TCRdb's copy has only in-frame clones and leaves some out. Of under 25,000 clones listed, around 62% are singletons. The specimen was lung tumor tissue. These receptors were taken from a human donor with non-small cell lung cancer. The CDR3 runs from the conserved cysteine through the conserved F or W. The D gene is left open where the match is weak. Size tells how often a clone was seen (once, few, many) or the class of an expanded clone, and some rows leave it out.

J gene	D gene	clone size	V gene	CDR3 DNA	CDR3 protein
TRBJ2-3	TRBD2	.	TRBV9	TGTGCCAGCAGCGTCGGGACTAGCAGCACAGATACGCAGTATTTT	CASSVGTSSTDTQYF
TRBJ1-1	.	.	TRBV29-1	TGCAGCGTTGGCCGGGCCGCCGGGGGAGGTGCTTTCTTT	CSVGRAAGGGAFF
TRBJ1-1	TRBD1	.	TRBV5-1	TGCGCCAGCCGCCCTACTACAGGGGGAACTGAAGCTTTCTTT	CASRPTTGGTEAFF
TRBJ2-7	.	.	TRBV6-5	TGTGCCAGCAGGGGGGAGGCAAACTACGAGCAGTACTTC	CASRGEANYEQYF
TRBJ1-2	.	.	TRBV6-1	TGTGCCAGCAGTGAAGTACAAGGCTATGGCTACACCTTC	CASSEVQGYGYTF
TRBJ1-1	TRBD1	.	TRBV25-1	TGTGCCAGCAGTCTCCCGACAGGGGAGAACACTGAAGCTTTCTTT	CASSLPTGENTEAFF
TRBJ1-1	TRBD1	few	TRBV11-1	TGTGCCAGCAGCGTAGGGACAGGGGGTCGAGCTTTCTTT	CASSVGTGGRAFF
TRBJ2-5	.	.	TRBV10-3	TGTGCCGGCCGGGCGGAAGAGACCCAGTACTTC	CAGRAEETQYF
TRBJ2-7	TRBD1	medium-sized	TRBV2	TGTGCCAGCAGTGATCGCACAGGGGGCGCGGGGGAGCAGTACTTC	CASSDRTGGAGEQYF
TRBJ2-7	TRBD2	.	TRBV7-2	TGTGCCAGCAGCCTAAATCGACCGGGACTAGCGGGAGGCGAGCAGTACTTC	CASSLNRPGLAGGEQYF
TRBJ2-3	.	.	TRBV5-1	TGCGCCAGCAGCCCCGCGTTAGATACGCAGTATTTT	CASSPALDTQYF
TRBJ2-7	.	.	TRBV7-2	TGTGCCAGCAGCTTAGATTGGAACTCCTACGAGCAGTACTTC	CASSLDWNSYEQYF
TRBJ2-7	.	.	TRBV11-1	TGTGCCAGCAGCTTAGCGCTAGGCAACGGGAGAACCTCCTACGAGCAGTACTTC	CASSLALGNGRTSYEQYF
TRBJ2-2	.	.	TRBV5-6	TGTGCCAGCAGCCGTCATGGGACTTCTAACACCGGGGAGCTGTTTTTT	CASSRHGTSNTGELFF
TRBJ2-3	.	.	TRBV11-2	TGTGCCAGCAGCCTCGACTCCACAGATACGCAGTATTTT	CASSLDSTDTQYF
TRBJ1-1	.	.	TRBV18	TGTGCCAGCTCACCAATTCAGGGAGTTGGAACTGAAGCTTTCTTT	CASSPIQGVGTEAFF
TRBJ1-1	.	.	TRBV5-1	TGCGCCAGCAGCCCGATCCAGGGATGGAACACTGAAGCTTTCTTT	CASSPIQGWNTEAFF
TRBJ2-1	TRBD2	.	TRBV10-3	TGTGCCACCGAGGGGCTAGCGGGAGTTGAGCAGTTCTTC	CATEGLAGVEQFF
TRBJ2-3	TRBD2	.	TRBV27	TGTGCCAGCAGTTTTAGCGGGAGTGATACGCAGTATTTT	CASSFSGSDTQYF
TRBJ2-7	TRBD1	.	TRBV5-1	TGCGCCAGCAGCTTGGCCCCTGGACAGGCCCCCTACGAGCAGTACTTC	CASSLAPGQAPYEQYF
TRBJ2-3	.	.	TRBV28	TGTGCCAGCACGTTGGGGTCGGATAGCACAGATACGCAGTATTTT	CASTLGSDSTDTQYF
TRBJ1-2	.	.	TRBV2	TGTGCCAGCAGCGCCATGAAGGGGCCCGGTGGCTACACCTTC	CASSAMKGPGGYTF
TRBJ2-1	.	.	TRBV6-4	TGTGCCAGCAGTGTGGCAGGGTCCAATAATGAGCAGTTCTTC	CASSVAGSNNEQFF
TRBJ2-2	.	.	TRBV5-1	TGCGCCAGCACGGCAGGCGAGAACACCGGGGAGCTGTTTTTT	CASTAGENTGELFF
TRBJ1-1	.	once	TRBV6-5	TGTGCCAGCAGTTCTCCCCTAGGAAGGGAAGCTTTCTTT	CASSSPLGREAFF
TRBJ1-5	.	medium-sized	TRBV10-2	TGCGCCAGCAGTGAAGCAGGGAGCAATCAGCCCCAGCATTTT	CASSEAGSNQPQHF
TRBJ2-7	.	.	TRBV2	TGTGCCAGCAGGGGCCTAGACCATTACGAGCAGTACTTC	CASRGLDHYEQYF
TRBJ2-6	TRBD2	.	TRBV9	TGTGCCAGCAGCGCCGGGGGGGCAGACTCTGGGGCCAACGTCCTGACTTTC	CASSAGGADSGANVLTF